One sample yielded the 10 T cell receptor beta chains listed below, sequenced in a study of PD-1 blockade in classical Hodgkin lymphoma. Patients all relapsed after autologous stem cell transplantation, and there was variation in brentuximab vedotin exposure. The assay was immunoSEQ multiplex PCR, and TCRdb's table has in-frame clones only and misses some. This table holds about 4,200 clones, over 75% found once. The sample in question was peripheral blood mononuclear cells (PBMCs), obtained at baseline. The receptors originated from a human donor with classical Hodgkin lymphoma.

Note on this clone: Other DNA sequences in this sample translate to the same CDR3. V usage is TRBV18 and J usage is TRBJ2-5; D is unresolved. The CDR3 extends over 14 amino acids. Germline V gene lookup returns CDR1 KGHSH and CDR2 LQKENI. The V end lost 3 bases, the J end lost 5 bases, and 13 bases lay between the germline ends. The CDR3 sequence: CASSPRTSLETQYF. DNA of the CDR3: TGTGCCAGCTCACCGAGGACCAGTTTGGAGACCCAGTACTTC.

V gene TRBV28 combines with J gene TRBJ1-5; 7 bases are shared with TRBD1. The length of the CDR3 is 13 residues. Looked up from germline, CDR1 is MDHEN and CDR2 is SYDVKM. Trimming took 11 bases from V and 6 from J; bases not matched to a gene: 10. The CDR3 region is CASRGQVGQPQHF. In nucleotides, the CDR3 is TGTGCCTCCAGAGGACAGGTGGGTCAGCCCCAGCATTTT.

This clone was detected a few times. This chain joins TRBV28 and TRBJ1-2; D may be TRBD1 (5 bases). The CDR3 runs to 13 residues. The V gene lost 2 bases and the J gene lost 4 bases, with 8 bases spanning the gap. Germline CDR1 and CDR2: MDHEN and SYDVKM. DNA for the CDR3: TGTGCCAGCAGTTTAGGGGCGGTCTATGGCTACACCTTC. Translation: CASSLGAVYGYTF.

V and J are TRBV18 and TRBJ1-1, with TRBD1 matching over 8 bases. The CDR3 is 15 amino acids. Germline CDR1 and CDR2: KGHSH and LQKENI. With 0 bases clipped from V and 1 base from J, the junction kept 1 base outside the gene matches. The CDR3 nucleotides read TGTGCCAGCTCACCACCGGGACAGGCGAACACTGAAGCTTTCTTT. Amino acids: CASSPPGQANTEAFF.

CDR3 residues: CAGSGQRGNTEAFF. CDR3 DNA sequence: TGTGCCGGCTCTGGACAGAGGGGGAACACTGAAGCTTTCTTT. The J gene is TRBJ1-1, the V gene TRBV6-1, with a weak D call TRBD1 (6 bases). Germline V gives CDR1 MNHNS, CDR2 SASEGT. Trimming left V 11 bases short and J 1 base short, with 17 bases between. CDR3 length: 14 amino acids.

This clone appeared a single time. The rearrangement joins TRBV9 to TRBJ2-5; no clear D. The length of the CDR3 is 14 residues. The germline gives CDR1 SGDLS, CDR2 YYNGEE. V gave up 0 bases and J gave up 1 base, with 7 bases separating them. The chain's CDR3 is CASSVVGGQETQYF. DNA of the CDR3: TGTGCCAGCAGCGTAGTTGGCGGCCAAGAGACCCAGTACTTC.

This clone was picked up one time. The rearrangement joins TRBV27 to TRBJ1-5, with D tentatively TRBD1 (5 bases). CDR3 size: 16 residues. Trimming took 0 bases from V and 5 from J, leaving 14 bases between them. Germline CDR1 is MNHEY and CDR2 is SMNVEV (reference sequence). DNA of the CDR3: TGTGCCAGCAGTTTATCTTGGGGGGATCAAGATCAGCCCCAGCATTTT. It is translated as CASSLSWGDQDQPQHF.

Only a few counts were recorded for this clone. V gene TRBV2 combines with J gene TRBJ2-7, with a possible D match to TRBD1 (6 bases). V was shortened by 2 bases and J by 2 bases, with 10 bases between the two germline ends. The CDR3 sequence is 14 residues long. Germline CDR1 reads SNHLY; CDR2 reads FYNNEI. This CDR3 is CASSERDNPYEQYF. The CDR3 nucleotides are TGTGCCAGCAGTGAAAGGGACAATCCCTACGAGCAGTACTTC.

The CDR3 spells CASSLERLNNYGYTF. In DNA form, the CDR3 reads TGTGCCAGCAGCTTGGAACGACTGAATAACTATGGCTACACCTTC. The chain uses TRBV5-5 and TRBJ1-2; the D is unclear. Between the trimmed V and J ends, which lost 0 bases and 1 base, there was a span of 10 bases. CDR3 length: 15 amino acids. CDR1 SGHKS and CDR2 YYEKEE come from the germline V gene (reference sequence). Complete variable domain (other parts from reference TRBV5-5 and TRBJ1-2): DAGVTQSPTHLIKTRGQQVTLRCSPISGHKSVSWYQQVLGQGPQFIFQYYEKEERGRGNFPDRFSARQFPNYSSELNVNALLLGDSALYLCASSLERLNNYGYTFGSGTRLTVV.

The CDR3 loop reads CASTSVSYGYTF. CDR3 nucleotide sequence: TGTGCCAGTACGTCCGTCTCCTATGGCTACACCTTC. The chain couples TRBV19 to TRBJ1-2; unclear D gene. The V end was cut by 7 bases, the J end by 4 bases, with 10 bases between. This CDR3 is 12 amino acids long. From germline, CDR1 is LNHDA and CDR2 SQIVND (reference sequence).